The next 14 T cell receptor beta chains were all read from a single sample in a study of PD-1 blockade in mismatch repair-deficient tumors. Using immunoSEQ multiplex PCR, the repertoire was profiled, and TCRdb retains in-frame clones only, with some absent. The sample yields around 23,000 clones, nearly 85% seen once. This specimen consisted of peripheral blood, obtained 12 weeks after starting pembrolizumab. The receptors were gathered from an adult with mismatch repair-deficient cancer.

By sample fraction, this clone is medium-sized. The chain is built from TRBV30 and TRBJ2-6; D ambiguous. The V gene's germline CDR1 is GTSNPN and CDR2 SVGIG (reference sequence). V was clipped by 5 bases and J by 2 bases, with 28 bases between them. The CDR3 totals 20 residues. CDR3 nucleotide sequence: TGTGCCTGGGGCGACCTCGGACGGATAAATCCCCGTACTGGGGCCAACGTCCTGACTTTC. Translated, it gives CAWGDLGRINPRTGANVLTF.

The gene calls are TRBV27 and TRBJ1-4; perhaps TRBD1 as D (5 bases). The ends were cut back, 3 bases at V and 4 bases at J, with 12 bases in the middle. The CDR3 sequence is 15 residues long. Germline V gene data show CDR1 as MNHEY and CDR2 as SMNVEV (reference sequence). CDR3 amino acids: CASSFSRQNNEKLFF. CDR3 nucleotide sequence: TGTGCCAGCAGTTTTAGCCGACAGAATAATGAAAAACTGTTTTTT.

The chain uses TRBV28 and TRBJ2-3; D is perhaps TRBD1 or TRBD2 (5 bases each). Deletions cut 11 bases from V and 2 bases from J, with 14 bases between. CDR3 length: 13 residues. The germline V gene has CDR1 MDHEN and CDR2 SYDVKM. This CDR3 is CAGQSGLTDTQYF. The CDR3, as DNA: TGTGCCGGACAAAGCGGTCTCACAGATACGCAGTATTTT.

V usage is TRBV11-3 and J usage is TRBJ2-1, with D possibly matching TRBD2 (7 bases). In germline, CDR1 is SGHNT, CDR2 YENEEA. The CDR3 has 14 residues. V shed 6 bases and J shed 12 bases, with 21 bases lying between them. CDR3 amino acids: CASSRGEGLGGQFF. CDR3 DNA sequence: TGTGCCAGCAGTAGGGGGGAGGGCCTTGGTGGGCAGTTCTTC.

This clone appeared once. The V and J genes are TRBV18 and TRBJ1-4; D is uncertain. Germline V gene sequence: CDR1 KGHSH, CDR2 LQKENI. V lost 0 bases to trimming and J lost 3 bases, with 8 bases between them. This CDR3 comprises 15 residues. The CDR3 region is CASSPPGYSNEKLFF. Written as DNA, the CDR3 is TGTGCCAGCTCACCACCAGGGTACTCTAATGAAAAACTGTTTTTT.

The CDR3 DNA reads TGCGCCAGCAAGAACCTGGCTAGCGGGACCTACAATGAGCAGTTCTTC. Its translation: CASKNLASGTYNEQFF. The rearrangement links TRBV10-2 to TRBJ2-1; 9 nucleotides line up with TRBD2. The V gene's germline CDR1 is WSHSY and CDR2 SAAADI. With 7 bases clipped from V and 2 bases from J, the junction kept 9 bases outside the gene matches. The CDR3 loop spans 16 amino acids.

This chain's CDR3 is CASSQRTGGYEQYF. The CDR3 DNA is TGTGCCAGCAGCCAACGCACAGGGGGCTACGAGCAGTACTTC. The chain joins TRBV5-6 to TRBJ2-7; TRBD1 agrees at 8 bases. The trim removed 4 bases at V and 3 bases at J, leaving 6 bases unmatched. There are 14 residues in the CDR3. Germline values: CDR1 SGHDT, CDR2 YYEEEE. Together with reference TRBV5-6 and TRBJ2-7, the CDR3 gives the full variable domain: DAGVTQSPTHLIKTRGQQVTLRCSPKSGHDTVSWYQQALGQGPQFIFQYYEEEERQRGNFPDRFSGHQFPNYSSELNVNALLLGDSALYLCASSQRTGGYEQYFGPGTRLTVT.

The V call is TRBV7-9, the J call TRBJ2-1; D is perhaps TRBD1 or TRBD2 (6 bases each). The CDR3 extends over 16 amino acids. The V gene lost 1 base and the J gene lost 9 bases, with 19 bases spanning the gap. Germline values: CDR1 SEHNR, CDR2 FQNEAQ (reference sequence). CDR3 amino acids: CASSLGSSGQQGEQFF. In DNA, the CDR3 is TGTGCCAGCAGCTTAGGATCCAGCGGGCAACAGGGTGAGCAGTTCTTC.

This chain joins TRBV7-9 and TRBJ2-3; 7 nucleotides align to TRBD1. CDR3 length: 18 amino acids. With V trimmed by 5 bases and J by 3 bases, 17 bases remained unmatched. Looked up from germline, CDR1 is SEHNR and CDR2 is FQNEAQ (reference sequence). CDR3 sequence reads: CASSPFVYRGRRTDTQYF. The CDR3 bases are TGTGCCAGCAGCCCCTTCGTCTATAGGGGGCGTCGGACAGATACGCAGTATTTT.

This clone was counted between two and nine times. CDR3 region: CASSFATHSYNEQFF. The CDR3 DNA follows: TGTGCCAGCAGTTTCGCCACGCACTCCTACAATGAGCAGTTCTTC. The rearrangement uses TRBV27 and TRBJ2-1; D gene unclear. CDR3 size: 15 residues. The germline gives CDR1 MNHEY, CDR2 SMNVEV (reference sequence). Trimming left V 3 bases short and J 0 bases short, with 9 bases between.

This clone showed up just a few times. V is TRBV19 and J is TRBJ1-2, with unresolved D. This CDR3 contains 15 residues. Germline V gives CDR1 LNHDA, CDR2 SQIVND (reference sequence). The V end lost 6 bases, the J end lost 2 bases, and 16 bases lay between the germline ends. The CDR3 loop reads CASRLQYTGNYGYTF. The CDR3 coding sequence is TGTGCCAGTAGACTCCAGTATACGGGGAACTATGGCTACACCTTC.

The rearrangement joins TRBV5-1 to TRBJ2-3; D gene unclear. The germline CDR1 and CDR2 sequences are SGHRS and YFSETQ. The CDR3 is made up of 15 amino acids. V dropped 3 bases and J dropped 0 bases, with 11 bases sitting between them. CDR3 in DNA: TGCGCCAGCAGCTCTGGAGCGCCTAGCACAGATACGCAGTATTTT. Its translation: CASSSGAPSTDTQYF.

The chain joins TRBV29-1 to TRBJ2-1, with 13 bases fitting TRBD2. The germline V gene encodes CDR1 SQVTM and CDR2 ANQGSEA. V lost 6 bases to trimming and J lost 9 bases; unmatched junction nucleotides: 2. The CDR3 consists of 12 residues. In DNA form, the CDR3 reads TGCAGCGTACTAGCGGGAGGGTCTGAGCAGTTCTTC. It specifies CSVLAGGSEQFF.

The gene calls are TRBV5-4 and TRBJ2-5, with D perhaps TRBD1 (6 bases). The V end lost 4 bases, the J end lost 2 bases, and 9 bases lay between the germline ends. Germline-derived CDR1 and CDR2 are SGHNT and YYREEE (reference sequence). The CDR3 is 13 amino acids. The chain's CDR3 is CASSTTGQETQYF. CDR3 DNA sequence: TGTGCCAGCAGCACGACAGGTCAAGAGACCCAGTACTTC.